This TCR beta chain originates from a study of blood T cell repertoires in COVID-19. This CDR3 is built from 13 residues. Trimming took off 6 bases at V and 4 bases at J, with 11 bases between the two ends. Germline CDR1 and CDR2: MNHEY and SVGAGI. Assay used: immunoSEQ multiplex PCR; TCRdb lists only in-frame clones, some missing. The sample shows roughly 250,000 clones, around 89% of them seen only once. This receptor was identified in a man aged 25 to 40 with acute or convalescent COVID-19. Material: peripheral blood. The chain carries TRBV6-5 and TRBJ2-3; TRBD1 might be the D (6 bases). CDR3 sequence reads: CASRLQGPDTQYF. The CDR3 DNA sequence: TGTGCCAGCAGGCTACAGGGTCCAGATACGCAGTATTTT.